Listed below are T cell receptor beta chains from one sample, sequenced in a study of T-cell memory formation after mild COVID-19. One entry per CDR3 protein, called by TCRdb with MiXCR from the 5' RACE reads. The sample holds 280,000 or so distinct CDR3 sequences, approximately 8% seen once. Sequencing was performed on PBMCs or a T cell subset sorted from them (not recorded which). The receptor source for this set is a man aged 18 to 29 who had mild COVID-19 (a few samples of this study predate the infection). Cell type and time point are not known. Both conserved end residues are trimmed from each CDR3.

V gene: TRBV15
J gene: TRBJ2-2
CDR3 protein: ATPKLNTGELF

V gene: TRBV5-4
J gene: TRBJ2-5
CDR3 protein: ASSLMGGVAETQY

V gene: TRBV20-1
J gene: TRBJ1-2
CDR3 protein: SARDRSGLYGYT

V gene: TRBV4-1
J gene: TRBJ1-1
CDR3 protein: ASSRKTAAEAF

V gene: TRBV7-2
J gene: TRBJ1-6
CDR3 protein: ASSSLKGQYNSPLH

V gene: TRBV12-3/TRBV12-4
J gene: TRBJ1-1
CDR3 protein: ASSMEPLRSTEAF

V gene: TRBV24-1
J gene: TRBJ1-2
CDR3 protein: ATSDLQSLGYT

V gene: TRBV7-9
J gene: TRBJ2-5
CDR3 protein: ASLQGPLETQY

V gene: TRBV6-2/TRBV6-3
J gene: TRBJ1-6
CDR3 protein: ASSFPRSPLH

V gene: TRBV4-1
J gene: TRBJ2-5
CDR3 protein: ASSQTGTSGGAAWETQY

V gene: TRBV19
J gene: TRBJ2-2
CDR3 protein: ASSIGSGFGELF

V gene: TRBV7-2
J gene: TRBJ2-1
CDR3 protein: ASRSPGDSSYNEQF

V gene: TRBV20-1
J gene: TRBJ2-3
CDR3 protein: SASNSAKSTDTQY

V gene: TRBV5-6
J gene: TRBJ1-2
CDR3 protein: ASSEESYGYT

V gene: TRBV5-1
J gene: TRBJ1-2
CDR3 protein: ASSLDRAGYT

V gene: TRBV7-6
J gene: TRBJ2-2
CDR3 protein: AGGGYTGELF

V gene: TRBV4-3
J gene: TRBJ2-2
CDR3 protein: ASSLFITGTGTSSGDTGELF

V gene: TRBV28
J gene: TRBJ1-3
CDR3 protein: ASRVALSGNTIY

V gene: TRBV4-3
J gene: TRBJ2-3
CDR3 protein: ASSQVAGRSQY